This TCR beta chain was found in a study of blood T cell repertoires in COVID-19 (dated by TCRdb to 2020 to 2022). With respect to the entire study: Samples covering the acute and convalescent phases of COVID-19 were provided by collaborators in the United States, Italy and Spain. The material from the prospective study consisted of cDNA or gDNA derived from T cells, B-cell-depleted T cells, or PBMCs. The dataset comprised deeply sampled blood TCRbeta repertoires from subjects exposed to, actively infected with, or recovered from COVID-19. The repertoires were made available in a free public database intended to serve as a resource for research on the immune response to SARS-CoV-2. Samples were obtained from the ongoing ImmuneRACE study (first 160 participants) and from roughly 1,300 subjects provided by 6 global collaborators. The sample metadata nearly always contained a de-identified subject ID, COVID-19 status, age in years and sex. HLA class I and class II types, where available, came from metadata supplied by the sample provider rather than from assay-based typing.

Turning to this clone: Its cognate antigen has yet to be identified. Base qualities are missing; no much larger clone stands one base away.

The collaborating institutions used their own protocols to collect whole blood in K2EDTA tubes. For TCRbeta analysis, collaborator samples were shipped as frozen whole blood, as isolated PBMCs, or as DNA extracted from either sample type. CDR1 SGHAT and CDR2 FQNNGV were looked up in the germline V gene. The CDR3 measures 18 amino acids from cysteine to phenylalanine. Only the CDR3 DNA stays, 54 bases, in frame from base 1. Trimming removed 3 bases from V and 4 bases from J; the gene matches leave 10 bases unexplained. The paper as a whole reports these results and caveats: The amount of clinical and demographic metadata varied by source and participant and was provided uncurated.

TCRbeta CDR3 regions were amplified from genomic DNA using the immunoSEQ Assay, a bias-controlled multiplex PCR. On the study's bioinformatics: The number of nucleated cells in each sample was estimated from the amplification of reference gene primers within the assay. Sequence reads were collapsed and filtered to measure the absolute abundance of every unique TCRbeta CDR3 rearrangement. For each sample, productive Simpson clonality was calculated by taking the square root of Simpson's diversity index across productive rearrangements. The table comes from immuneACCESS by way of TCRdb, which keeps in-frame sequences with V and J called. Part of the clones is missing from these tables; in studies checked, under half for an unresolved V gene and the rest for unknown reasons. The DNA was the basis for D and trimming; V, J and clone size are from that table. A total of 140,000 to 150,000 clones appear in this sample, just under 80% of them only once. The top ten hold less than 2.5% of the sample.

This sequence uses TRBV11-2 and TRBJ1-3, with 12 central nucleotides matching TRBD1. The clonotype was recovered from a woman aged 55-70 years with acute or convalescent COVID-19. The sequencing input was peripheral blood. In nucleotide form, the sequence is TGTGCCAGCAGCTTGGTGGGACAGGGGGCGTACTACGGAAACACCATATATTTT. Its translation is CASSLVGQGAYYGNTIYF. With the portions outside the CDR3 filled from the reference TRBV11-2 and TRBJ1-3 genes, the complete variable region becomes EAGVAQSPRYKIIEKRQSVAFWCNPISGHATLYWYQQILGQGPKLLIQFQNNGVVDDSQLPKDRFSAERLKGVDSTLKIQPAKLEDSAVYLCASSLVGQGAYYGNTIYFGEGSWLTVV.